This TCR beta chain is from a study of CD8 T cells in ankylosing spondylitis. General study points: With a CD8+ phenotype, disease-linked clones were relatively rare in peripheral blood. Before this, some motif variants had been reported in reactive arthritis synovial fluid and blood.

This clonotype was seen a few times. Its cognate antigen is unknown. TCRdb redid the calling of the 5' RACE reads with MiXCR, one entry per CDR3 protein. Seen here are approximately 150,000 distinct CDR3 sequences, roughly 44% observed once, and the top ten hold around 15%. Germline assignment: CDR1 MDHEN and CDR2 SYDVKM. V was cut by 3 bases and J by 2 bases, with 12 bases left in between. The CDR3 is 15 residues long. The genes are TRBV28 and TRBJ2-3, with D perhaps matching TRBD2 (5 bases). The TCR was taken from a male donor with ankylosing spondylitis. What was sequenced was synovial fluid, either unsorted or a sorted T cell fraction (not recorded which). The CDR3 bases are TGTGCCAGCAGTTTCTATGGGAGTTACACAGATACGCAGTATTTT. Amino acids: CASSFYGSYTDTQYF.